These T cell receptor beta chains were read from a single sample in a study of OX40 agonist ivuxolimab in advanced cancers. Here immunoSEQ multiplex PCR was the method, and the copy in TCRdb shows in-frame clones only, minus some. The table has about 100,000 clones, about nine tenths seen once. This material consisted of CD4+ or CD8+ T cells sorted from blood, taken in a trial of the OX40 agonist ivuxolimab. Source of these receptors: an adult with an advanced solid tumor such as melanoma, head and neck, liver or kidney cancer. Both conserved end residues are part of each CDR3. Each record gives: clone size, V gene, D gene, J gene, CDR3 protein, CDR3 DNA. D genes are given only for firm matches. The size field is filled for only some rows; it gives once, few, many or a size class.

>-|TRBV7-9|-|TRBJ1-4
CASTRGFEPGEKLFF
TGTGCCAGCACCCGCGGTTTCGAGCCGGGGGAAAAACTGTTTTTT
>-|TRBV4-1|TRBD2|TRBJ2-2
CASSQDSLAGVAGELFF
TGCGCCAGCAGCCAAGATTCCCTAGCGGGAGTCGCCGGGGAGCTGTTTTTT
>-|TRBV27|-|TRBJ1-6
CASSLIGSPLHF
TGTGCCAGCAGTTTAATCGGTTCACCCCTCCACTTT
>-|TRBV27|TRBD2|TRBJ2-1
CASSSPGLAPFF
TGTGCCAGCAGTTCCCCGGGACTAGCGCCGTTCTTC
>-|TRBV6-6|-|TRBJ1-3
CASSLGNSGNTIYF
TGTGCCAGCAGTCTAGGTAACTCTGGAAACACCATATATTTT
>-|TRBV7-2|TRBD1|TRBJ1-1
CASSPGTGGADTEAFF
TGTGCCAGCAGCCCCGGGACAGGGGGCGCGGACACTGAAGCTTTCTTT
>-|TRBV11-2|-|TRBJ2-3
CASSLVRGRTDTQYF
TGTGCCAGCAGCTTAGTCAGGGGCAGGACAGATACGCAGTATTTT
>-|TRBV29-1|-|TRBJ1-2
CSVNSAYGYTF
TGCAGCGTTAACAGCGCGTATGGCTACACCTTC
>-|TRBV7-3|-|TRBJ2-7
CATLGAGAANEQYF
TGTGCCACCCTGGGGGCGGGAGCGGCCAACGAGCAGTACTTC
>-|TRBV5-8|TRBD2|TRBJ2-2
CASSLTSGRPGELFF
TGTGCCAGCAGCTTGACTAGCGGGAGACCCGGGGAGCTGTTTTTT
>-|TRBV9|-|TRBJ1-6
CASSVLPGAASPLHF
TGTGCCAGCAGCGTTTTACCGGGGGCGGCTTCACCCCTCCACTTT
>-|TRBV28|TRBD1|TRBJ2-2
CASRTLGQGVFYTGELFF
TGTGCCAGCAGAACCCTGGGACAGGGGGTTTTTTATACCGGGGAGCTGTTTTTT
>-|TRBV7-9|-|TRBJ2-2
CASSFQGTGELFF
TGTGCCAGCAGTTTCCAGGGTACCGGGGAGCTGTTTTTT
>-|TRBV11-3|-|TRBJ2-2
CASSSGHTLPGELFF
TGTGCCAGCAGCTCTGGACATACACTCCCCGGGGAGCTGTTTTTT
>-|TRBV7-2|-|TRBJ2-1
CASSPRAWGTHNEQFF
TGTGCCAGCAGCCCTAGGGCTTGGGGGACCCACAATGAGCAGTTCTTC
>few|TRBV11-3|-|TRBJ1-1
CASSLGAGNTEAFF
TGTGCCAGCAGCTTGGGTGCAGGAAACACTGAAGCTTTCTTT
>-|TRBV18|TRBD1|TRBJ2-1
CASSQRQGMYEQFF
TGTGCCAGCTCACAAAGACAGGGGATGTATGAGCAGTTCTTC
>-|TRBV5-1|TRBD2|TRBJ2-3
CASSSSGNTDTQYF
TGCGCCAGCAGCTCTAGCGGGAACACAGATACGCAGTATTTT
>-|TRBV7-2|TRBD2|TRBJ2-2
CASSLTSPAGELFF
TGTGCCAGCAGCCTGACTAGCCCTGCTGGGGAGCTGTTTTTT
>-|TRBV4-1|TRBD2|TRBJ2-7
CASSQAVTSGRAYEQYF
TGCGCCAGCAGCCAAGCCGTTACTAGCGGGAGAGCCTACGAGCAGTACTTC
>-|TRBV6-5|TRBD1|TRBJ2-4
CASSYSKRQGHIQYF
TGTGCCAGCAGTTACTCGAAGCGACAGGGGCACATTCAGTACTTC
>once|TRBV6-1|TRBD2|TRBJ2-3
CASSGLAGVTDTQYF
TGTGCCAGCAGTGGCCTAGCGGGAGTAACAGATACGCAGTATTTT